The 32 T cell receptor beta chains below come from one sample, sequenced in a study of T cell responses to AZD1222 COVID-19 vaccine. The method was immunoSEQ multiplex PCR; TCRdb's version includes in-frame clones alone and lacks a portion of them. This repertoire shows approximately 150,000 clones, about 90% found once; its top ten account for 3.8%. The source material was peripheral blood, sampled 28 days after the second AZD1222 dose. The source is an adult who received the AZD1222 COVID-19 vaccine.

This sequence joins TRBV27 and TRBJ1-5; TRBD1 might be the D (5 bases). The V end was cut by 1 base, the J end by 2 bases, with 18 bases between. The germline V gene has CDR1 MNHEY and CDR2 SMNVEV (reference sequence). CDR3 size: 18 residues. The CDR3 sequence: CASSLLSLGGVGNQPQHF. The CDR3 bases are TGTGCCAGCAGTTTATTGTCCCTCGGGGGGGTGGGCAATCAGCCCCAGCATTTT.

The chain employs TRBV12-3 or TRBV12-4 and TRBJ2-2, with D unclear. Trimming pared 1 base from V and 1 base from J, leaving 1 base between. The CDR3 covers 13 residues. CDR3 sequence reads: CASSLGNTGELFF. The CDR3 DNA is TGTGCCAGCAGTTTAGGGAACACCGGGGAGCTGTTTTTT.

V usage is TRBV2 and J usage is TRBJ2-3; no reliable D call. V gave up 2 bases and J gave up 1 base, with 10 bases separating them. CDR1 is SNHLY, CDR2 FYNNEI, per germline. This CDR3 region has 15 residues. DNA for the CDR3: TGTGCCAGCAGTGAACTGCCCGTGGGCACAGATACGCAGTATTTT. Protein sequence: CASSELPVGTDTQYF.

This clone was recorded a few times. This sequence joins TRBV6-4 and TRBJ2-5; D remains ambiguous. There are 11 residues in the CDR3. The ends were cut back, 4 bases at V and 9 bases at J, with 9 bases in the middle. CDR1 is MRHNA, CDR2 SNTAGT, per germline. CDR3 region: CASSAKFPQYF. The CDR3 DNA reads TGTGCCAGCAGTGCCAAATTTCCCCAGTACTTC.

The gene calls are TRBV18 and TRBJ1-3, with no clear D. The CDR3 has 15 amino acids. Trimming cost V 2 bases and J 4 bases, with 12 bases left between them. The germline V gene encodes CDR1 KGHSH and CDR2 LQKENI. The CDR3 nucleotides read TGTGCCAGCTCACCAATTCCCGCCGGGGGAAACACCATATATTTT. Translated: CASSPIPAGGNTIYF.

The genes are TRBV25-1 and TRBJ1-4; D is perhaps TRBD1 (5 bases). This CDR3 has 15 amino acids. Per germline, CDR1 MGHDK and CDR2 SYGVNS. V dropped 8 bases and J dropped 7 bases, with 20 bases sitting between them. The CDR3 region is CASSPFQGQSEKLFF. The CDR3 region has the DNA TGTGCCAGCTCCCCCTTTCAGGGTCAAAGTGAAAAACTGTTTTTT.

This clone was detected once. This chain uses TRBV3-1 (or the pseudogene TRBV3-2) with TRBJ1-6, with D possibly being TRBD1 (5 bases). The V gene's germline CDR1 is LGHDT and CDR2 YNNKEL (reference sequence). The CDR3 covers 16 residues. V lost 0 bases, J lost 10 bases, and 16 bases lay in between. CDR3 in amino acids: CASSQDLGALNSPLHF. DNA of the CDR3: TGTGCCAGCAGCCAAGATCTAGGGGCCTTAAACTCACCCCTCCACTTT.

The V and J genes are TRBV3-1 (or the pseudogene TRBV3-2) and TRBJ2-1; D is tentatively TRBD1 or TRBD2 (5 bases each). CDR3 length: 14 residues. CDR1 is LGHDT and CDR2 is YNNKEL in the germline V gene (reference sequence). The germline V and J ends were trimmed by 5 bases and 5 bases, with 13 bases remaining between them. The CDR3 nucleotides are TGTGCCAGCAGCTTTGGAGGACAAGACAATGAGCAGTTCTTC. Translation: CASSFGGQDNEQFF.

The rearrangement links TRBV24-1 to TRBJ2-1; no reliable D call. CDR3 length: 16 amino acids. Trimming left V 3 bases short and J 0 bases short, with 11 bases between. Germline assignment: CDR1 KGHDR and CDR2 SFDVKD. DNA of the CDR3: TGTGCCACCAGTGATCCCGTCATGGGCTCCTACAATGAGCAGTTCTTC. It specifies CATSDPVMGSYNEQFF.

The CDR3 bases are TGTGCCAGCAGCTTCCGACTAGCGGGGGGCTCCTACAATGAGCAGTTCTTC. Its protein product is CASSFRLAGGSYNEQFF. This chain uses TRBV7-4 with TRBJ2-1; 13 bases are a match to TRBD2. The germline gives CDR1 SGHVT, CDR2 SQSDAQ. This CDR3 spans 17 amino acids. V was clipped by 3 bases and J by 0 bases; unmatched bases: 2.

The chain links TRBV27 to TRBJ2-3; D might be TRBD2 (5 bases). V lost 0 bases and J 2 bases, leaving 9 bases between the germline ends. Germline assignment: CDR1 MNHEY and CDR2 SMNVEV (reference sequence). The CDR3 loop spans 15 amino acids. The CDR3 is CASSLSRRHTDTQYF. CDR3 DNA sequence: TGTGCCAGCAGTTTATCGAGGAGGCACACAGATACGCAGTATTTT.

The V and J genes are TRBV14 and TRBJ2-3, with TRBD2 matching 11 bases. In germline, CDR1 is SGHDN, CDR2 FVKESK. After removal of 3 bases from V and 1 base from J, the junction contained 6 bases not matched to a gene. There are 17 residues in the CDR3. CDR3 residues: CASSHLRLAGRTDTQYF. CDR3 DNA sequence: TGTGCCAGCAGCCATCTCCGACTAGCGGGGCGCACAGATACGCAGTATTTT.

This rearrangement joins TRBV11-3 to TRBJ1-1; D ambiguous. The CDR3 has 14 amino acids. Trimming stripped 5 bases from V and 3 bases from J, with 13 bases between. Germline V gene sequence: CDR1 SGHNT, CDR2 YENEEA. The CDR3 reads CASSIKPQYTEAFF. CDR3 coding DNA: TGTGCCAGCAGCATAAAACCACAATACACTGAAGCTTTCTTT.

The CDR3 is CASSQGTQGVRYF. The CDR3 nucleotides are TGCGCCAGCAGCCAAGGGACACAGGGGGTTCGGTACTTC. This rearrangement joins TRBV4-1 to TRBJ2-7; 8 positions agree with TRBD1. Germline-derived CDR1 and CDR2 are MGHRA and YSYEKL. The ends lost 1 base at V and 12 bases at J; junction bases unmatched: 8. This CDR3 is built from 13 residues.

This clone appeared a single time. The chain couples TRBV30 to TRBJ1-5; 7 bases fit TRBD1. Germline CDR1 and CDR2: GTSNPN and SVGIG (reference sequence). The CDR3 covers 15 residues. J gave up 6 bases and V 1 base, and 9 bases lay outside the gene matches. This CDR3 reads CAWSGTGINLQPQHF. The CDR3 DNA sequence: TGTGCCTGGAGTGGGACAGGCATAAACCTTCAGCCCCAGCATTTT.

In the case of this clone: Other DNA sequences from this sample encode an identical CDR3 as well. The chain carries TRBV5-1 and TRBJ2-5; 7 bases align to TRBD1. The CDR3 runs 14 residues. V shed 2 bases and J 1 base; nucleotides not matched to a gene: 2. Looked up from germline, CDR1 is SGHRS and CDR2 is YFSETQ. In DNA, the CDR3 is TGCGCCAGCAGCTTTGGGACAGTCCAAGAGACCCAGTACTTC. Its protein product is CASSFGTVQETQYF.

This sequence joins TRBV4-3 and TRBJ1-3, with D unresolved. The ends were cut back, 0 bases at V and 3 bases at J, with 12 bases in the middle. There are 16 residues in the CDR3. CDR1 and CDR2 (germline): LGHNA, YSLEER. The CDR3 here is CASSQDRLYGGNTIYF. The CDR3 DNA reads TGCGCCAGCAGCCAAGATCGGCTATACGGTGGAAACACCATATATTTT.

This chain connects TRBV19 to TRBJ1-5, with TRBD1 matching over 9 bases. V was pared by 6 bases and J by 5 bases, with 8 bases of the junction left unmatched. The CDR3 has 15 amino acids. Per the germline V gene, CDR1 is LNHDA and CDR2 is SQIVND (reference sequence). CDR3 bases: TGTGCCAGTAGATGGGACAGGGAGGACCATCAGCCCCAGCATTTT. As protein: CASRWDREDHQPQHF. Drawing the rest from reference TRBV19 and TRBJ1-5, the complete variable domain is DGGITQSPKYLFRKEGQNVTLSCEQNLNHDAMYWYRQDPGQGLRLIYYSQIVNDFQKGDIAEGYSVSREKKESFPLTVTSAQKNPTAFYLCASRWDREDHQPQHFGDGTRLSIL.

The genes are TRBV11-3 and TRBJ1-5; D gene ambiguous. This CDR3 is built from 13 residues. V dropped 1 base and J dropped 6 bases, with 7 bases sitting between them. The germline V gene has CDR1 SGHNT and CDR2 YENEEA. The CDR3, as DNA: TGTGCCAGCAGCTTAGTAGACGGTCAGCCCCAGCATTTT. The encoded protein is CASSLVDGQPQHF.

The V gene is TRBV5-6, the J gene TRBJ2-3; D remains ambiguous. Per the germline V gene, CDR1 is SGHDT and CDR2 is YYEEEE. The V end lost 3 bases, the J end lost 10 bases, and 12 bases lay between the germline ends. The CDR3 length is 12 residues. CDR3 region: CASSSPVGSQYF. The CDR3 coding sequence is TGTGCCAGCAGCTCCCCAGTAGGGTCGCAGTATTTT. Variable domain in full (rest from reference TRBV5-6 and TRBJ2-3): DAGVTQSPTHLIKTRGQQVTLRCSPKSGHDTVSWYQQALGQGPQFIFQYYEEEERQRGNFPDRFSGHQFPNYSSELNVNALLLGDSALYLCASSSPVGSQYFGPGTRLTVL.

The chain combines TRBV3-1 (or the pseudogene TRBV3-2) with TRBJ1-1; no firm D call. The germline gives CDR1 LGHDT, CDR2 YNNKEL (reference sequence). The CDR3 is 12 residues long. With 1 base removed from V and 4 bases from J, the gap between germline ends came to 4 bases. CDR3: CASSQGRTEAFF. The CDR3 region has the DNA TGTGCCAGCAGCCAAGGGCGCACTGAAGCTTTCTTT.

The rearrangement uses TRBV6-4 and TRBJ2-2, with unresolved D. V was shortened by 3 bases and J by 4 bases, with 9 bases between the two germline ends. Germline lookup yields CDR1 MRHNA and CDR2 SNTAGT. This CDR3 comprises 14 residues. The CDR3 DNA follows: TGTGCCAGCAGTGAAGACCCGGGCACCGGGGAGCTGTTTTTT. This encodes CASSEDPGTGELFF.

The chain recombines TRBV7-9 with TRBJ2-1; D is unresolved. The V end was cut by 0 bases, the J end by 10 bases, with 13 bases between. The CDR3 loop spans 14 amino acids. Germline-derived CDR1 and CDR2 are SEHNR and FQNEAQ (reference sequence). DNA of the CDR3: TGTGCCAGCAGCTTAGCGGGCCAGTCCCACGAGCAGTTCTTC. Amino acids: CASSLAGQSHEQFF.

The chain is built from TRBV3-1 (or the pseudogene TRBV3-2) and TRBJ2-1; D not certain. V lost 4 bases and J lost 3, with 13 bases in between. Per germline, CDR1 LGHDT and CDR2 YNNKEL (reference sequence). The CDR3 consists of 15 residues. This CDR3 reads CASSLLTRHYNEQFF. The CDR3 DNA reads TGTGCCAGCAGCCTCTTGACCCGACACTACAATGAGCAGTTCTTC.

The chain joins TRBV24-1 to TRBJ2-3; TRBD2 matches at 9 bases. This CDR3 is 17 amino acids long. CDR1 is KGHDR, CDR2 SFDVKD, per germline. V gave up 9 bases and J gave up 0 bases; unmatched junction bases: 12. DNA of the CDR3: TGTGCCACCGCGGGGTCCTCTGCGGGGGGGAGCACAGATACGCAGTATTTT. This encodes CATAGSSAGGSTDTQYF.

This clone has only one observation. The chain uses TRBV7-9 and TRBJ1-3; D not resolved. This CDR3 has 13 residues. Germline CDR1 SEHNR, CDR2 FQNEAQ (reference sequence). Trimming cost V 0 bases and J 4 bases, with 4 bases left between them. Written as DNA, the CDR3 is TGTGCCAGCAGCTTAGCGGGGGGAAACACCATATATTTT. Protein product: CASSLAGGNTIYF.

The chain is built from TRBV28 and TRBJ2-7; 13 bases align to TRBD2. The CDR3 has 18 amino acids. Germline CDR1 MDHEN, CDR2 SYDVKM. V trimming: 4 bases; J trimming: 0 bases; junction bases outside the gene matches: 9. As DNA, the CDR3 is TGTGCCAGCAGTTACGCCTCCGGACTAGCGGGAGTCTCCTACGAGCAGTACTTC. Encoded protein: CASSYASGLAGVSYEQYF. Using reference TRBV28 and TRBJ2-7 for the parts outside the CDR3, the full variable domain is DVKVTQSSRYLVKRTGEKVFLECVQDMDHENMFWYRQDPGLGLRLIYFSYDVKMKEKGDIPEGYSVSREKKERFSLILESASTNQTSMYLCASSYASGLAGVSYEQYFGPGTRLTVT.

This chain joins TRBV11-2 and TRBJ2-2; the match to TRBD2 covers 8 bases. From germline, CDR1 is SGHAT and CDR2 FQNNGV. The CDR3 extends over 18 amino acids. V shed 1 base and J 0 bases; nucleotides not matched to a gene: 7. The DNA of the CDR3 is TGTGCCAGCAGCTTAGCCGCGCGGGGGGTCGCGAACACCGGGGAGCTGTTTTTT. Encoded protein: CASSLAARGVANTGELFF.

The CDR3 is CASSLLLAGMETQYF. The DNA for the CDR3 is TGTGCCAGCAGCTTACTCTTAGCGGGTATGGAGACCCAGTACTTC. V and J are TRBV11-3 and TRBJ2-5; 7 positions match TRBD2. Germline CDR1 SGHNT, CDR2 YENEEA. The trim removed 2 bases at V and 5 bases at J, leaving 8 bases unmatched. The CDR3 contains 15 residues.

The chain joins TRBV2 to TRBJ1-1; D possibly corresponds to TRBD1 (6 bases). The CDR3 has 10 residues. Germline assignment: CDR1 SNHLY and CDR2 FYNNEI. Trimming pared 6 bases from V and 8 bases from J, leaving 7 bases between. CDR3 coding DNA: TGTGCCAGCAGGGGGGCGGAAGCTTTCTTT. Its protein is CASRGAEAFF.

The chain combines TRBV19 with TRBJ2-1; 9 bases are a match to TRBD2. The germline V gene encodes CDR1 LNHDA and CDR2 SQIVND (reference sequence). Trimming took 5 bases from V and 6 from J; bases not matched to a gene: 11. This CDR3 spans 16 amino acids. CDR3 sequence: CASSPISGRSRNEQFF. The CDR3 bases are TGTGCCAGTAGTCCCATTAGCGGGAGAAGTCGCAATGAGCAGTTCTTC.

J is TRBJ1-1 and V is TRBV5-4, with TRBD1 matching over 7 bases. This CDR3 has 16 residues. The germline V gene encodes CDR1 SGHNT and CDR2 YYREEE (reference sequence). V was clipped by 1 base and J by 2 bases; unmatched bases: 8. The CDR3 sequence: CASSLPGDRANTEAFF. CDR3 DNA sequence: TGTGCCAGCAGCTTGCCAGGGGACAGAGCTAACACTGAAGCTTTCTTT. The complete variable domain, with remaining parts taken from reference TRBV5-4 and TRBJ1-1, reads ETGVTQSPTHLIKTRGQQVTLRCSSQSGHNTVSWYQQALGQGPQFIFQYYREEENGRGNFPPRFSGLQFPNYSSELNVNALELDDSALYLCASSLPGDRANTEAFFGQGTRLTVV.